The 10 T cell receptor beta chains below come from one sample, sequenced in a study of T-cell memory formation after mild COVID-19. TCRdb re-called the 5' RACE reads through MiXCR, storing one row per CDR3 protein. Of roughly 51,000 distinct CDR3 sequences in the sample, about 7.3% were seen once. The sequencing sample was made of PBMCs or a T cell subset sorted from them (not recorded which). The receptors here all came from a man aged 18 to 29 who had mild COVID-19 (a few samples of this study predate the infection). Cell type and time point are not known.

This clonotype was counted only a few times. The CDR3 protein is CASSRITGTLSGNTIYF. CDR3 nucleotides: TGTGCCAGCAGCCGGATTACTGGAACGTTGTCCGGAAACACCATATATTTT. The chain joins TRBV4-2 to TRBJ1-3; D is ambiguous. CDR3 size: 17 residues. Trimming removed 4 bases from V and 4 bases from J, with 20 bases in between. Germline lookup yields CDR1 LGHNA and CDR2 YNFKEQ.

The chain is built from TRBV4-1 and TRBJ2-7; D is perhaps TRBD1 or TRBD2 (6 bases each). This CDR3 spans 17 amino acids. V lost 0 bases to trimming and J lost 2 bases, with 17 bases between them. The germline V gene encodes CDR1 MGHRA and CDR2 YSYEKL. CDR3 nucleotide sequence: TGCGCCAGCAGCCAAGATATTGAGGGGGGTTTCACCTACGAGCAGTACTTC. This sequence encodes CASSQDIEGGFTYEQYF.

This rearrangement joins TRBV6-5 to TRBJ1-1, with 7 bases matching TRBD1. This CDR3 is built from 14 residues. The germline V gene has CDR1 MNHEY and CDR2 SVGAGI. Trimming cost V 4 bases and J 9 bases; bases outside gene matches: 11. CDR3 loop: CASSLGGDSLQAFF. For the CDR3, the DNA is TGTGCCAGCAGTTTAGGAGGGGACAGCTTACAAGCTTTCTTT.

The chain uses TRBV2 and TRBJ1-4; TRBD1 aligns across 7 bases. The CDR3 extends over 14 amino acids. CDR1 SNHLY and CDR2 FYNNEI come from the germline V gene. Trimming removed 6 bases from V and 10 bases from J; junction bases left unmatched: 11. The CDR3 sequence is CASRTGAGRVKLFF. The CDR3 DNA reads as TGTGCCAGCAGAACAGGGGCCGGGCGGGTAAAACTGTTTTTT. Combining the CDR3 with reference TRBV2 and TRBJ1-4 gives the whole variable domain EPEVTQTPSHQVTQMGQEVILRCVPISNHLYFYWYRQILGQKVEFLVSFYNNEISEKSEIFDDQFSVERPDGSNFTLKIRSTKLEDSAMYFCASRTGAGRVKLFFGSGTQLSVL.

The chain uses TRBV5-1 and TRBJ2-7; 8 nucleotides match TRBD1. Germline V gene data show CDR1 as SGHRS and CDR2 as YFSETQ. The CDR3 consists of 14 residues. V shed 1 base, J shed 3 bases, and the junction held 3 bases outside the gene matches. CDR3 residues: CASSLTGGIYEQYF. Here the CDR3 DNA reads TGCGCCAGCAGCTTGACAGGGGGGATCTACGAGCAGTACTTC.

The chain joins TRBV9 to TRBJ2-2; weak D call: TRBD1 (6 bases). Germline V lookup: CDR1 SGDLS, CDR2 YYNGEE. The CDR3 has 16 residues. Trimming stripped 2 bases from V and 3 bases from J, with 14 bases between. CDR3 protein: CASSVHRYRDTGELFF. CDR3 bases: TGTGCCAGCAGCGTGCATAGGTACAGGGACACCGGGGAGCTGTTTTTT.

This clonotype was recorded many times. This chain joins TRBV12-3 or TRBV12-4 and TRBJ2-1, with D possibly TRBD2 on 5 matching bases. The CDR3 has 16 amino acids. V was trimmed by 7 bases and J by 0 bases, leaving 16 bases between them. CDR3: CASTEAGKSSYNEQFF. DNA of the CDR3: TGTGCCAGCACCGAGGCCGGGAAGAGCTCCTACAATGAGCAGTTCTTC.

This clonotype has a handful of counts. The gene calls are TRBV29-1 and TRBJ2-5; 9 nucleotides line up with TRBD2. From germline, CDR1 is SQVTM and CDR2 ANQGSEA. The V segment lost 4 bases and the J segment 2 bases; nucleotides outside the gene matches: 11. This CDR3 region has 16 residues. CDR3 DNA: TGCAGCGTTGGAAAAGTTAGCGGGGGCTCTCAAGAGACCCAGTACTTC. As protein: CSVGKVSGGSQETQYF.

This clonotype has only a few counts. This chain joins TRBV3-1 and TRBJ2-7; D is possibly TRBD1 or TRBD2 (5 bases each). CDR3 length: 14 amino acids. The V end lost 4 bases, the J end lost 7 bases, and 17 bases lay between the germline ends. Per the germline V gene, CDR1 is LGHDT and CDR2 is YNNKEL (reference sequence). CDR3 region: CASSPGHFRGEQYV. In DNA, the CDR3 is TGTGCCAGCAGCCCCGGACATTTCCGGGGAGAGCAGTACGTC.

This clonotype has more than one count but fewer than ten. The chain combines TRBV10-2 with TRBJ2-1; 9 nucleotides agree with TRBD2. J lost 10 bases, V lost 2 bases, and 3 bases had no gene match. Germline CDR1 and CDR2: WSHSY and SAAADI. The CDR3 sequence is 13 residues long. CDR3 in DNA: TGCGCCAGCAGTGAGGCAACTAGCGGGGAGCAGTTCTTC. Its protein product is CASSEATSGEQFF.